This TCR beta chain was captured by sequencing in a study of T cells in Graves' hyperthyroidism and ophthalmopathy. Study results and limitations: The model foresaw ophthalmopathy a median around 6 months prior to onset. Most clonotypes expanded in the thyroid (above 0.001) were also present in blood.

The investigators amplified TCR beta CDR3 regions from RNA transcripts. TCR CDR3 regions were first amplified by RT-PCR with HTBI primers. MiXCR was run by TCRdb on the multiplex PCR reads, yielding one entry per CDR3 protein. The sample lists hundreds of thousands of distinct CDR3 sequences; around 13% were seen once. Germline-derived CDR1 and CDR2 are SQVTM and ANQGSEA. This CDR3 has 12 amino acids. Trimming removed 4 bases at V and 4 bases at J, with 9 bases between. This clonotype was detected a few times. Its antigen is unknown. Among the patients, aged 18 to 65, hyperthyroidism was newly diagnosed and had lasted under 2 months. It was uncontrolled infection, other autoimmune disease, pregnancy or lactation that excluded patients.

The sample taken for sequencing was blood. The receptor was isolated from a woman under 30 with Graves' hyperthyroidism. The chain uses TRBV29-1 and TRBJ2-3; D is possibly TRBD1 or TRBD2 (5 bases each). CDR3 bases: TGCAGCGTTGTTAGGGACGCAGATACGCAGTATTTT. Amino acid sequence: CSVVRDADTQYF.